What follows are 9 T cell receptor beta chains derived from one specimen sequenced in a study of shared clonotypes between healthy human individuals. Clones were read by immunoSEQ multiplex PCR, and TCRdb kept only the in-frame ones, dropping some. The sample has over 95,000 clones; about 71% are singletons. Sequenced: memory CD8+ T cells sorted from blood. Subset described: CD45RO+ cells pooled with CCR7-negative TemRA cells. All receptors derive from a woman in her thirties in good health.

J is TRBJ2-2 and V is TRBV9, with a weak D call TRBD2 (5 bases). Germline values: CDR1 SGDLS, CDR2 YYNGEE. Deletions cut 4 bases from V and 4 bases from J, with 14 bases between. The length of the CDR3 is 15 residues. The CDR3 coding sequence is TGTGCCAGCAGCCCCGCCGGGGTCCCCACCGGGGAGCTGTTTTTT. Translated, it gives CASSPAGVPTGELFF.

The genes are TRBV19 and TRBJ2-5; TRBD2 agrees at 7 bases. The CDR3 contains 13 residues. V was pared by 4 bases and J by 2 bases, with 1 base of the junction left unmatched. The V gene's germline CDR1 is LNHDA and CDR2 SQIVND (reference sequence). The CDR3 DNA is TGTGCCAGTAGTAGGGGACTACAAGAGACCCAGTACTTC. The encoded protein is CASSRGLQETQYF. The full variable domain, with the rest looked up from reference TRBV19 and TRBJ2-5, is DGGITQSPKYLFRKEGQNVTLSCEQNLNHDAMYWYRQDPGQGLRLIYYSQIVNDFQKGDIAEGYSVSREKKESFPLTVTSAQKNPTAFYLCASSRGLQETQYFGPGTRLLVL.

The chain carries TRBV4-1 and TRBJ1-1; 10 bases fit TRBD1. The germline V gene encodes CDR1 MGHRA and CDR2 YSYEKL. With 4 bases clipped from V and 3 bases from J, the junction kept 5 bases outside the gene matches. This CDR3 region has 15 residues. The chain's CDR3 is CASSLSTGGYTEAFF. The DNA of the CDR3 is TGCGCCAGCAGCCTATCGACAGGGGGCTACACTGAAGCTTTCTTT.

This sequence joins TRBV25-1 and TRBJ1-4; 7 nucleotides align to TRBD1. Trimming cost V 1 base and J 8 bases; bases outside gene matches: 1. This CDR3 region has 13 residues. Germline CDR1 reads MGHDK; CDR2 reads SYGVNS. CDR3 region: CASSELTGEKLFF. The CDR3 DNA reads as TGTGCCAGCAGTGAATTGACAGGGGAAAAACTGTTTTTT.

This clone was seen a few times. This chain joins TRBV19 and TRBJ1-5; 7 positions agree with TRBD1. Germline CDR1 and CDR2: LNHDA and SQIVND (reference sequence). The CDR3 covers 11 residues. This CDR3 reads CARGTDQPQHF. Written as DNA, the CDR3 is TGTGCGAGGGGGACAGACCAGCCCCAGCATTTT.

The table lists this clone with a few counts. CDR3 coding DNA: TGTGCCAGCAGGGGGACAGGGCCCGATCAGCCCCAGCATTTT. Protein: CASRGTGPDQPQHF. The genes are TRBV6-6 and TRBJ1-5, with 9 bases aligning to TRBD1. The ends lost 6 bases at V and 5 bases at J; junction bases unmatched: 5. The V gene's germline CDR1 is MNHNY and CDR2 SVGAGI (reference sequence). This CDR3 is 14 amino acids long.

This clone appeared a few times. Within the sample, other DNA sequences also encode this same CDR3. The V call is TRBV28, the J call TRBJ1-1, with no clear D. Germline V CDR1 and CDR2: MDHEN, SYDVKM. The CDR3 is made up of 15 amino acids. V was clipped by 3 bases and J by 0 bases, with 11 bases between them. This CDR3 is CASSFRVSLNTEAFF. DNA for the CDR3: TGTGCCAGCAGTTTTAGGGTCAGCTTGAACACTGAAGCTTTCTTT.

J is TRBJ2-1 and V is TRBV5-1, with 11 bases that match TRBD1. The CDR3 has 16 residues. Germline trimming cut 4 bases from V and 4 bases from J; bases unmatched to any gene: 7. Per germline, CDR1 SGHRS and CDR2 YFSETQ. CDR3 in amino acids: CASSNPGTGGYNEQFF. The DNA for the CDR3 is TGCGCCAGCAGCAATCCCGGGACAGGGGGTTACAATGAGCAGTTCTTC.

This clone was recorded once. CDR3 protein: CATGSRRGSEQYF. The CDR3 nucleotides read TGTGCCACCGGGAGTAGAAGGGGCTCGGAGCAGTACTTC. The genes are TRBV15 and TRBJ2-7; the D call may be TRBD1 or TRBD2 (5 bases each). The CDR3 is made up of 13 amino acids. Trimming shortened V by 8 bases and J by 7 bases, and 18 bases separated the two germline ends. Germline V gene sequence: CDR1 LNHNV, CDR2 YYDKDF (reference sequence).